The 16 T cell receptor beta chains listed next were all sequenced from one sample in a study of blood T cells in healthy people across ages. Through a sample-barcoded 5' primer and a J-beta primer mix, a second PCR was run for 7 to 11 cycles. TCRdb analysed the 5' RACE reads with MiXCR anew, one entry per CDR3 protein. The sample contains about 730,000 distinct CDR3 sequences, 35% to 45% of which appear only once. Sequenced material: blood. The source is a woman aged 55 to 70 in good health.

The CDR3: CSVGASGNHEQYF. In nucleotides, the CDR3 is TGCAGCGTTGGGGCTAGCGGGAACCACGAGCAGTACTTC. The chain links TRBV29-1 to TRBJ2-7; 9 bases fit TRBD2. The V segment lost 4 bases and the J segment 5 bases; nucleotides outside the gene matches: 6. CDR1 is SQVTM, CDR2 ANQGSEA, per germline. CDR3 length: 13 residues.

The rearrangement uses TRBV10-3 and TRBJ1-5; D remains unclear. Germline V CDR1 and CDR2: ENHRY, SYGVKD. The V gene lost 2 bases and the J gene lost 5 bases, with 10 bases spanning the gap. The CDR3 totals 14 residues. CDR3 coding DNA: TGTGCCATCAGTGAGCCTACCCAAGATCAGCCCCAGCATTTT. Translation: CAISEPTQDQPQHF.

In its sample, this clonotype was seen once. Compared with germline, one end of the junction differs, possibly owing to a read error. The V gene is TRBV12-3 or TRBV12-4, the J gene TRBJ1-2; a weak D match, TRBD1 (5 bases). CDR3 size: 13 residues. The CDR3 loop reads CASSPSGAYGHTF. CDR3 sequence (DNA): TGTGCCAGCAGCCCGAGCGGGGCTTATGGCCACACCTTC.

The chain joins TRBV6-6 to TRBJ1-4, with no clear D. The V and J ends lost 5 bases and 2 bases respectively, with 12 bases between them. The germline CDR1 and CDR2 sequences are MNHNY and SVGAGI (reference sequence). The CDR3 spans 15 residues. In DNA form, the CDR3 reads TGTGCCAGCAGTGCGTCGGGCCGGACTAATGAAAAACTGTTTTTT. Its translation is CASSASGRTNEKLFF.

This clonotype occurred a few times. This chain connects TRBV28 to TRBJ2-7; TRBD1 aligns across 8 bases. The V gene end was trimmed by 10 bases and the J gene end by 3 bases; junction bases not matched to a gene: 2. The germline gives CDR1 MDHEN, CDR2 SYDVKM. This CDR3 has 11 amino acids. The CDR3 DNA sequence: TGTGCCACTACAGGGGGCTACGAGCAGTACTTC. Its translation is CATTGGYEQYF.

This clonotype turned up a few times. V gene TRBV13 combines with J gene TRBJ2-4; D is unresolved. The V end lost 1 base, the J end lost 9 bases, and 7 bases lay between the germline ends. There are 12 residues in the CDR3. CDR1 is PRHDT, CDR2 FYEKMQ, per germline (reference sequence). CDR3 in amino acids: CASSLALSIQYF. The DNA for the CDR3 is TGTGCCAGCAGCTTAGCCCTGAGCATTCAGTACTTC.

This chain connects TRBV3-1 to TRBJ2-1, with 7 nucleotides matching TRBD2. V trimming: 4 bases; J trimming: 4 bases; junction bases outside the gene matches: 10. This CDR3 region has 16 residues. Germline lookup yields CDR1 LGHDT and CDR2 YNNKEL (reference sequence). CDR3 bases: TGTGCCAGCAGCCGTCAGCGGGGAGCCTATTACAATGAGCAGTTCTTC. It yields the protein CASSRQRGAYYNEQFF.

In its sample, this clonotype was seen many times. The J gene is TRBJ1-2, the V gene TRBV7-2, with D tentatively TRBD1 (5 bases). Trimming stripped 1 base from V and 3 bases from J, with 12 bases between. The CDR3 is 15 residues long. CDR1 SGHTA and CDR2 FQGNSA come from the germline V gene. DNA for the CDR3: TGTGCCAGCAGCTTAGTTTCGGGGCTCTACTATGGCTACACCTTC. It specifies CASSLVSGLYYGYTF.

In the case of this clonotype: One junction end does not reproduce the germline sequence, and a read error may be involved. CDR3 bases: TGCAGTACTAGAGGGGGCCCTATCGCAACTAATGAAAAACTGTTTTTT. Protein sequence: CSTRGGPIATNEKLFF. The rearrangement uses TRBV20-1 and TRBJ1-4; 7 bases fit TRBD1. CDR1 DFQATT and CDR2 SNEGSKA come from the germline V gene (reference sequence). This CDR3 comprises 16 residues.

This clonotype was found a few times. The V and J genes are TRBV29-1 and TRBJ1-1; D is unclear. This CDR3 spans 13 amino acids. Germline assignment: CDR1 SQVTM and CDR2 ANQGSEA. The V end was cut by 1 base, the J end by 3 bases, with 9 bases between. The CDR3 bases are TGCAGCGTTGAAGGTGGCCGGGACACTGAAGCTTTCTTT. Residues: CSVEGGRDTEAFF.

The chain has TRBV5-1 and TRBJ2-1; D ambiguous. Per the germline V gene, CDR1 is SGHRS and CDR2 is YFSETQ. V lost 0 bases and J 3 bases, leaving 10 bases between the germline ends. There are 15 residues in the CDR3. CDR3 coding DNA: TGCGCCAGCAGCTTGGAAGGGATCAACTACAATGAGCAGTTCTTC. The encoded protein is CASSLEGINYNEQFF.

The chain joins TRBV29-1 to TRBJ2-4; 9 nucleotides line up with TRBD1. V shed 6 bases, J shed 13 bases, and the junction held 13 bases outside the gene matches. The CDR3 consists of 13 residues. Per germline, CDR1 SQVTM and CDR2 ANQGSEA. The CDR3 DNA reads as TGCAGCGTCCGGGACAGGGTGAGTAAGGAGCAGTACTTC. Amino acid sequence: CSVRDRVSKEQYF.

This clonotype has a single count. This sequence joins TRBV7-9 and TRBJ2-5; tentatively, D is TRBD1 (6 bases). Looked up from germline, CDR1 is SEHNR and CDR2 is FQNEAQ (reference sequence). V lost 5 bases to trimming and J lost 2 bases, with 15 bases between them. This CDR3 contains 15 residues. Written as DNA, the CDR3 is TGTGCCAGCAGCGCCTGGACAGACCTACAAGAGACCCAGTACTTC. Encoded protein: CASSAWTDLQETQYF.

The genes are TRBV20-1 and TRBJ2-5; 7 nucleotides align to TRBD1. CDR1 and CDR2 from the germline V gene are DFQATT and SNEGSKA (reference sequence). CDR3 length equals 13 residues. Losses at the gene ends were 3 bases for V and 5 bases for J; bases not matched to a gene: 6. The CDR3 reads CSARQQGVETQYF. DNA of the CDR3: TGCAGTGCTAGGCAGCAGGGGGTGGAGACCCAGTACTTC.

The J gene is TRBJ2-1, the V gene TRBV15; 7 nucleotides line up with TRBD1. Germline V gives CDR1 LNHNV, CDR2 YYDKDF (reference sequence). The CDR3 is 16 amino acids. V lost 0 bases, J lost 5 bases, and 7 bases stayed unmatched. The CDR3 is CATSRDLRQGNNEQFF. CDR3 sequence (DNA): TGTGCCACCAGCAGAGATTTGAGACAGGGCAACAATGAGCAGTTCTTC.

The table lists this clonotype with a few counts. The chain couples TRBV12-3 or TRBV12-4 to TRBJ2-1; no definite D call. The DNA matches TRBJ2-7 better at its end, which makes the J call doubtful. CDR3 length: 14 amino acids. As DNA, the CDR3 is TGTGCCAGCAGTGTTGGCGGTTCCTACAATGAGCAGTACTTC. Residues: CASSVGGSYNEQYF.